These T cell receptor beta chains were read from a single sample in a study of radiotherapy plus CTLA-4 blockade in lung cancer. The repertoire was sequenced with immunoSEQ multiplex PCR; TCRdb's copy has only in-frame clones and lacks some. This table has tens of thousands of clones, approximately 84% appearing once. The specimen comprised peripheral blood, sampled from a patient treated with radiotherapy plus ipilimumab. These TCRs come from a human donor with non-small cell lung cancer whose response to radiotherapy plus ipilimumab could not be evaluated. Each CDR3 is given with its conserved first and last residue. Each record gives: J gene, clone size, V gene, CDR3 length, D gene, CDR3 protein, CDR3 DNA. D genes are given only for firm matches. Clone size is given for some rows only: seen once, a few or many times, or a class if the clone is expanded.

TRBJ2-1	-	TRBV30	15	-	CAWSVNSGRGNEQFF	TGTGCCTGGAGTGTAAACAGTGGTAGGGGCAATGAGCAGTTCTTC
TRBJ1-3	-	TRBV6-5	15	-	CASSRGKGGGNTIYF	TGTGCCAGCAGCAGGGGAAAGGGCGGTGGAAACACCATATATTTT
TRBJ2-2	-	TRBV7-2	19	TRBD2	CASSLEALAGISNTGELFF	TGTGCCAGCAGCCTAGAAGCCCTAGCGGGAATCTCGAACACCGGGGAGCTGTTTTTT
TRBJ2-3	-	TRBV7-2	13	-	CASSFGGIGTQYF	TGTGCCAGCAGCTTCGGAGGGATCGGTACGCAGTATTTT
TRBJ2-7	-	TRBV5-1	15	TRBD1	CASSGGDRASYEQYF	TGCGCCAGCAGCGGGGGGGACAGGGCGTCCTACGAGCAGTACTTC
TRBJ2-7	once	TRBV21-1	12	-	CASSKVTGEQYF	TGTGCCAGCAGCAAAGTTACGGGGGAGCAGTACTTC
TRBJ2-6	-	TRBV9	16	TRBD1	CASSEGQGAGANVLTF	TGTGCCAGCAGCGAGGGACAGGGGGCCGGGGCCAACGTCCTGACTTTC
TRBJ1-3	-	TRBV28	15	TRBD1	CASTWGTASGNTIYF	TGTGCCAGCACATGGGGGACAGCCTCTGGAAACACCATATATTTT
TRBJ1-1	-	TRBV7-9	14	-	CASSLMSQNTEAFF	TGTGCCAGCAGCTTAATGTCACAGAACACTGAAGCTTTCTTT
TRBJ2-3	-	TRBV5-1	14	-	CASSDSGRTDTQYF	TGCGCCAGCAGCGATAGCGGCCGCACAGATACGCAGTATTTT
TRBJ2-1	-	TRBV27	13	-	CASSLSLAAEQFF	TGTGCCAGCAGTTTATCGCTAGCTGCTGAGCAGTTCTTC
TRBJ1-2	-	TRBV11-2	16	TRBD1	CASSLARTGGSYGYTF	TGTGCCAGCAGCTTAGCGAGGACAGGGGGCAGCTATGGCTACACCTTC
TRBJ2-3	-	TRBV28	16	TRBD1	CASGEGGQGVLDTQYF	TGTGCCAGCGGCGAGGGCGGACAGGGGGTTTTAGATACGCAGTATTTT
TRBJ2-7	-	TRBV18	15	TRBD1	CASSPSTYRDSEQYF	TGTGCCAGCTCACCGTCAACTTACCGGGACAGTGAGCAGTACTTC
TRBJ2-3	-	TRBV19	14	-	CASSGLQGTDTQYF	TGTGCCAGTAGCGGGTTACAGGGCACAGATACGCAGTATTTT
TRBJ2-1	-	TRBV19	19	TRBD2	CASSIGLAGGPSSYNEQFF	TGTGCCAGTAGTATAGGACTAGCGGGAGGTCCCAGCTCCTACAATGAGCAGTTCTTC
TRBJ1-1	-	TRBV28	14	-	CASSPGTWNTEAFF	TGTGCCAGCAGTCCAGGGACATGGAACACTGAAGCTTTCTTT
TRBJ1-1	-	TRBV20-1	11	-	CSAPPGGGAFF	TGCAGTGCCCCGCCGGGGGGAGGAGCTTTCTTT
TRBJ2-7	-	TRBV28	15	-	CASSFLRVSSYEQYF	TGTGCCAGCAGTTTTCTGCGGGTGAGCTCCTACGAGCAGTACTTC
TRBJ2-5	-	TRBV15	16	TRBD2	CATSRASGRARETQYF	TGTGCCACCAGCAGGGCTAGCGGGAGGGCTCGCGAGACCCAGTACTTC
TRBJ2-7	-	TRBV5-1	15	TRBD1	CASSLAGTASYEQYF	TGCGCCAGCAGCTTGGCGGGGACAGCCTCCTACGAGCAGTACTTC
TRBJ2-3	-	TRBV4-2	14	-	CASSQAASTDTQYF	TGTGCCAGCAGCCAAGCGGCTAGTACAGATACGCAGTATTTT
TRBJ2-3	-	TRBV7-9	14	-	CASSPGEFTDTQYF	TGTGCCAGCAGCCCCGGGGAGTTCACAGATACGCAGTATTTT
TRBJ1-2	-	TRBV4-2	13	-	CASSQGHDYGYTF	TGTGCCAGCAGCCAGGGACACGACTATGGCTACACCTTC
TRBJ2-7	-	TRBV11-2	14	-	CASSFSQGEYEQYF	TGTGCCAGCAGCTTTTCACAGGGAGAGTACGAGCAGTACTTC
TRBJ2-5	few	TRBV5-1	13	-	CASSLFIQETQYF	TGCGCCAGCAGCCTATTCATCCAAGAGACCCAGTACTTC
TRBJ2-1	once	TRBV10-3	15	TRBD2	CAISESRETYNEQFF	TGTGCCATCAGTGAGTCGCGGGAGACCTACAATGAGCAGTTCTTC
TRBJ2-5	-	TRBV18	14	-	CASSPMTSQETQYF	TGTGCCAGCTCACCAATGACATCCCAAGAGACCCAGTACTTC
TRBJ1-1	-	TRBV13	16	TRBD1	CASSARTGGVVTEAFF	TGTGCCAGCAGCGCCCGGACAGGGGGCGTGGTCACTGAAGCTTTCTTT
TRBJ1-5	-	TRBV19	16	TRBD1	CASSPRQGISNQPQHF	TGTGCCAGTAGTCCCCGACAGGGGATAAGCAATCAGCCCCAGCATTTT
TRBJ2-4	once	TRBV7-9	14	TRBD2	CASSREREKWIQYF	TGTGCCAGCAGCAGGGAGCGGGAGAAATGGATTCAGTACTTC
TRBJ1-5	-	TRBV28	15	-	CASSRRTGSNQPQHF	TGTGCCAGCAGTCGACGGACGGGAAGCAATCAGCCCCAGCATTTT
TRBJ2-7	-	TRBV19	13	TRBD1	CASRDRATYEQYF	TGTGCCTCCAGGGACAGGGCCACCTACGAGCAGTACTTC
TRBJ1-3	-	TRBV7-2	13	-	CASGEGAGNTIYF	TGTGCCAGCGGGGAGGGGGCTGGAAACACCATATATTTT
TRBJ2-7	-	TRBV27	16	TRBD1	CASSFSRSQGAYEQYF	TGTGCCAGCAGTTTCAGCCGGTCCCAGGGGGCCTACGAGCAGTACTTC
TRBJ2-5	once	TRBV4-1	16	TRBD2	CASSPGLAGGGETQYF	TGCGCCAGCAGCCCCGGACTAGCGGGAGGTGGAGAGACCCAGTACTTC
TRBJ2-2	few	TRBV11-2	15	TRBD2	CASSPLAVNTGELFF	TGTGCCAGCAGCCCACTAGCGGTGAACACCGGGGAGCTGTTTTTT
TRBJ2-5	-	TRBV5-6	16	-	CASSLDTGREQETQYF	TGTGCCAGCAGCTTGGACACGGGCAGGGAACAAGAGACCCAGTACTTC
TRBJ1-1	once	TRBV4-1	13	-	CACSPLGETEAFF	TGCGCCTGTTCGCCTCTCGGGGAAACTGAAGCTTTCTTT
TRBJ1-2	-	TRBV6-6	14	-	CASSYSRGNYGYTF	TGTGCCAGCAGTTACTCTCGGGGTAACTATGGCTACACCTTC
TRBJ2-3	-	TRBV14	15	TRBD1	CASSNAGGLADTQYF	TGTGCCAGCAGTAACGCAGGGGGATTGGCAGATACGCAGTATTTT
TRBJ1-5	-	TRBV28	15	-	CASSLYRGGSQPQHF	TGTGCCAGCAGTTTATACCGGGGGGGAAGTCAGCCCCAGCATTTT
TRBJ1-4	once	TRBV28	14	-	CASSETGYNEKLFF	TGTGCCAGCAGTGAAACAGGGTATAATGAAAAACTGTTTTTT
TRBJ2-3	-	TRBV5-5	14	TRBD1	CASSLAGTGVTQYF	TGTGCCAGCAGCTTGGCCGGGACAGGGGTTACGCAGTATTTT
TRBJ1-3	-	TRBV28	13	-	CASSFHRINTIYF	TGTGCCAGCAGTTTCCACAGGATAAACACCATATATTTT
TRBJ1-1	-	TRBV13	11	-	CASSRTAGAFF	TGTGCCAGCAGCCGCACAGCAGGAGCTTTCTTT
TRBJ2-3	-	TRBV7-9	15	TRBD2	CASSLTSGYTDTQYF	TGTGCCAGCAGCTTGACTAGCGGTTACACAGATACGCAGTATTTT
TRBJ2-7	once	TRBV14	13	-	CASRRTSTYEQYF	TGTGCCAGCAGGAGGACATCCACCTACGAGCAGTACTTC
TRBJ2-7	-	TRBV4-3	14	TRBD1	CASSPGDSSYEQYF	TGCGCCAGCAGCCCCGGGGACAGCTCCTACGAGCAGTACTTC
TRBJ1-5	-	TRBV28	15	TRBD1	CASSFLGQGGQPQHF	TGTGCCAGCAGTTTTCTGGGACAGGGAGGCCAGCCCCAGCATTTT
TRBJ1-1	-	TRBV5-8	16	TRBD1	CASSLGQGGYHTEAFF	TGTGCCAGCAGCTTGGGACAGGGTGGTTACCACACTGAAGCTTTCTTT
TRBJ2-7	-	TRBV29-1	15	TRBD1	CSVEDPTGNPYEQYF	TGCAGCGTTGAAGACCCGACAGGGAATCCCTACGAGCAGTACTTC